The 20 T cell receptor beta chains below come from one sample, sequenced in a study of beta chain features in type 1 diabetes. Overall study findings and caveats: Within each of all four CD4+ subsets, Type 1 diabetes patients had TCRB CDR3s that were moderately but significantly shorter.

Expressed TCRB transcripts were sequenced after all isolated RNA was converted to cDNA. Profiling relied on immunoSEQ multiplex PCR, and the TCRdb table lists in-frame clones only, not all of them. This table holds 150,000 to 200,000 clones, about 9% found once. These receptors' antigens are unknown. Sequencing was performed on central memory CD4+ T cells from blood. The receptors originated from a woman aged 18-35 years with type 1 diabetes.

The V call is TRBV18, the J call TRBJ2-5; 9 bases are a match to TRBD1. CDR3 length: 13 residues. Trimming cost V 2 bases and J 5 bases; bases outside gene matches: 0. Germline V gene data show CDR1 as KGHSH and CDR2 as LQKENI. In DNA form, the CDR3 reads TGTGCCAGCTCACCAGGGACAGGGGAGACCCAGTACTTC. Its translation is CASSPGTGETQYF.

This CDR3 reads CASSQDGPGQGMKKLFF. In DNA, the CDR3 is TGCGCCAGCAGCCAAGACGGCCCGGGACAGGGAATGAAAAAACTGTTTTTT. V is TRBV4-1 and J is TRBJ1-4; 9 bases align to TRBD1. The CDR3 extends over 17 amino acids. The germline CDR1 and CDR2 sequences are MGHRA and YSYEKL. V dropped 0 bases and J dropped 9; count of bases not matched to a gene: 11.

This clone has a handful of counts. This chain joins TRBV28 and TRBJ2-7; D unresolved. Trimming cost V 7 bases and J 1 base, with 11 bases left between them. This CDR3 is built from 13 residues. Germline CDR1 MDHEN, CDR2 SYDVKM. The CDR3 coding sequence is TGTGCCAGCACCCTCTCGCGGTCCTACGAGCAGTACTTC. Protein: CASTLSRSYEQYF.

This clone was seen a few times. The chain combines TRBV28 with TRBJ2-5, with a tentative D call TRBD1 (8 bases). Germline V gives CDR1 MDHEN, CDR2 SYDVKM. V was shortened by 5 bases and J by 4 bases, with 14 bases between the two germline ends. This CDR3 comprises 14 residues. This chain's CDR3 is CASSQQGGRETQYF. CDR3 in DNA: TGTGCCAGCAGTCAACAGGGGGGGAGAGAGACCCAGTACTTC.

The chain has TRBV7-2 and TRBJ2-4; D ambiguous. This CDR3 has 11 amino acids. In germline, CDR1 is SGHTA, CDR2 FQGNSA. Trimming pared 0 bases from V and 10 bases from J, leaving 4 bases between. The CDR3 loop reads CASSLASIQYF. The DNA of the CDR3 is TGTGCCAGCAGCTTAGCCTCGATTCAGTACTTC.

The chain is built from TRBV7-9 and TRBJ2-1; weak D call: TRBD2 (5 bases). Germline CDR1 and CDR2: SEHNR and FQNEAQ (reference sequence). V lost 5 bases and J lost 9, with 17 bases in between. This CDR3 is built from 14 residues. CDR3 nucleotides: TGTGCCAGCAGCACCGGCCCGTGGGCGGGTGAGCAGTTCTTC. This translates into CASSTGPWAGEQFF.

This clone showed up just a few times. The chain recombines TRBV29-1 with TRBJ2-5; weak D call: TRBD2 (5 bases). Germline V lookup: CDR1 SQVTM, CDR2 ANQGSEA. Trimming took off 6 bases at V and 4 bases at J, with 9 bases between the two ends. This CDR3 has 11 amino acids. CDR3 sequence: CSVGEGETQYF. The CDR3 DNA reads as TGCAGCGTGGGAGAGGGAGAGACCCAGTACTTC.

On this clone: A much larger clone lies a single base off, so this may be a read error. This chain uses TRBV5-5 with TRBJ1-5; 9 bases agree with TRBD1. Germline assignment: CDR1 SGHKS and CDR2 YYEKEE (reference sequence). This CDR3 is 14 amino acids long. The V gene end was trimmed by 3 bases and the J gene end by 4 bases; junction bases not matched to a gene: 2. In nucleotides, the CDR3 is TGTGCCAGCAGCTGGGGACAGGGAAATCAGCCCCAGCATTTT. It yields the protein CASSWGQGNQPQHF. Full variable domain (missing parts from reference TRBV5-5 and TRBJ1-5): DAGVTQSPTHLIKTRGQQVTLRCSPISGHKSVSWYQQVLGQGPQFIFQYYEKEERGRGNFPDRFSARQFPNYSSELNVNALLLGDSALYLCASSWGQGNQPQHFGDGTRLSIL.

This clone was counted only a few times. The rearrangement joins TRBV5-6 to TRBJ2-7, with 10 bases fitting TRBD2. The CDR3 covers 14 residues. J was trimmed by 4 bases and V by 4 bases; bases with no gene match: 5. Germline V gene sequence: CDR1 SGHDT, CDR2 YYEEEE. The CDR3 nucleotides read TGTGCCAGCAGCAATAGCGGGGGGATTTACGAGCAGTACTTC. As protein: CASSNSGGIYEQYF.

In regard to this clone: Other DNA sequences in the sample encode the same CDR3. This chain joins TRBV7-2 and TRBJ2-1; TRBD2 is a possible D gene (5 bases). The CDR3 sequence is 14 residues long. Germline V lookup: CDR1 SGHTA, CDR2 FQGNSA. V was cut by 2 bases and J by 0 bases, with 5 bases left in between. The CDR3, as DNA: TGTGCCAGCAGCTTACGGGGCTCCTACAATGAGCAGTTCTTC. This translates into CASSLRGSYNEQFF.

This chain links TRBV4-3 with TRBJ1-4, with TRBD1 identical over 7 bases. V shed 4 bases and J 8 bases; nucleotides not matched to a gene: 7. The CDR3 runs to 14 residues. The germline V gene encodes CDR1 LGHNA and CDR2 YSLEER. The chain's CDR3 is CASSPTGAREKLFF. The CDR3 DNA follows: TGCGCCAGCAGCCCTACAGGGGCTCGCGAAAAACTGTTTTTT.

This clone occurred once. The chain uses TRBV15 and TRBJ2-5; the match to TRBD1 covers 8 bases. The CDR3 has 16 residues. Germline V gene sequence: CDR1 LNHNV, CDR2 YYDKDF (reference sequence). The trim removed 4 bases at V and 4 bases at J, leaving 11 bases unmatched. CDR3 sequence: CATSTPDGRGRETQYF. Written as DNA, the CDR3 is TGTGCCACCAGCACCCCCGATGGCAGGGGGCGAGAGACCCAGTACTTC.

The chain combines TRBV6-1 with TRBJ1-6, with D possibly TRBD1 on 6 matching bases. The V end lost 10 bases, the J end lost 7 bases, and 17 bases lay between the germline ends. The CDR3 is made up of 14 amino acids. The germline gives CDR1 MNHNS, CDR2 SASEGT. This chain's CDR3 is CANKEQGGNSPLHF. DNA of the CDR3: TGTGCCAACAAAGAACAGGGTGGGAATTCACCCCTCCACTTT.

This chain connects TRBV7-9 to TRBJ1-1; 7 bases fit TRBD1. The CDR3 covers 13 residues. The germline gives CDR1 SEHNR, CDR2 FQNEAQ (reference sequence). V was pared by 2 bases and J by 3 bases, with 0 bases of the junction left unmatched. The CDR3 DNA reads TGTGCCAGCAGCTTACAGGGGGACACTGAAGCTTTCTTT. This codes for CASSLQGDTEAFF.

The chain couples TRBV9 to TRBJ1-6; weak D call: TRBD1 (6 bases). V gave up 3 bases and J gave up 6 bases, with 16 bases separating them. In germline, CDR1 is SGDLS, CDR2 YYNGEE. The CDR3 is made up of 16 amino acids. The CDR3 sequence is CASSGPSSGVNSPLHF. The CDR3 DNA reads TGTGCCAGCAGCGGGCCGAGTTCAGGGGTTAATTCACCCCTCCACTTT.

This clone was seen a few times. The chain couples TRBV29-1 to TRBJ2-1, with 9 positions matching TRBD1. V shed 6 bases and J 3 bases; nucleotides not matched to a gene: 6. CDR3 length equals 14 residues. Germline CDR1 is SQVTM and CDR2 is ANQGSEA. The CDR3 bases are TGCAGCGTGTCCCGGACAGGGGTCTACAATGAGCAGTTCTTC. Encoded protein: CSVSRTGVYNEQFF.

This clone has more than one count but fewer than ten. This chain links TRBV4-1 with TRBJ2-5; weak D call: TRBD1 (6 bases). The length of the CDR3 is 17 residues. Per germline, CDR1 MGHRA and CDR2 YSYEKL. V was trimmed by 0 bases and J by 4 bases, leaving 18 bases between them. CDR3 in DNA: TGCGCCAGCAGCCAAGATCGAGCGGCGACAGGTGGAGAGACCCAGTACTTC. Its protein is CASSQDRAATGGETQYF.

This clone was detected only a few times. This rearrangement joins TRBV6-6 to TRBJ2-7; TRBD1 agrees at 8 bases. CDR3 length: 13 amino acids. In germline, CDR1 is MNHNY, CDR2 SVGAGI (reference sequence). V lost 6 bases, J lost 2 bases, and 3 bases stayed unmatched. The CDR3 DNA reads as TGTGCCAGCAGACGGGGACAGGCCTACGAGCAGTACTTC. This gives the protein CASRRGQAYEQYF.

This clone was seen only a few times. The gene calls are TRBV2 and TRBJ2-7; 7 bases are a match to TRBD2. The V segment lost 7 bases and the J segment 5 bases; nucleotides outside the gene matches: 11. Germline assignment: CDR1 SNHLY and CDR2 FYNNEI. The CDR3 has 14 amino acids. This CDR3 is CASKDSGWSDEQYF. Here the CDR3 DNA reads TGTGCCAGCAAGGATAGCGGGTGGTCGGACGAGCAGTACTTC. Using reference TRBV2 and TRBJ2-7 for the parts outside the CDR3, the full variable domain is EPEVTQTPSHQVTQMGQEVILRCVPISNHLYFYWYRQILGQKVEFLVSFYNNEISEKSEIFDDQFSVERPDGSNFTLKIRSTKLEDSAMYFCASKDSGWSDEQYFGPGTRLTVT.

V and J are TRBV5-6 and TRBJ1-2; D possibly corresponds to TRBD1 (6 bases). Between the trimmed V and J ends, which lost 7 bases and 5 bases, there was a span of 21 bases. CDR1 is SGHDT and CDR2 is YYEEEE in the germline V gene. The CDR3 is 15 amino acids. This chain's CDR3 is CASLRKDRPYYGYTF. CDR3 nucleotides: TGTGCCAGCCTTCGAAAAGACAGGCCGTATTATGGCTACACCTTC. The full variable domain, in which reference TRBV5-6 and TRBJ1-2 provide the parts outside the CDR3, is DAGVTQSPTHLIKTRGQQVTLRCSPKSGHDTVSWYQQALGQGPQFIFQYYEEEERQRGNFPDRFSGHQFPNYSSELNVNALLLGDSALYLCASLRKDRPYYGYTFGSGTRLTVV.